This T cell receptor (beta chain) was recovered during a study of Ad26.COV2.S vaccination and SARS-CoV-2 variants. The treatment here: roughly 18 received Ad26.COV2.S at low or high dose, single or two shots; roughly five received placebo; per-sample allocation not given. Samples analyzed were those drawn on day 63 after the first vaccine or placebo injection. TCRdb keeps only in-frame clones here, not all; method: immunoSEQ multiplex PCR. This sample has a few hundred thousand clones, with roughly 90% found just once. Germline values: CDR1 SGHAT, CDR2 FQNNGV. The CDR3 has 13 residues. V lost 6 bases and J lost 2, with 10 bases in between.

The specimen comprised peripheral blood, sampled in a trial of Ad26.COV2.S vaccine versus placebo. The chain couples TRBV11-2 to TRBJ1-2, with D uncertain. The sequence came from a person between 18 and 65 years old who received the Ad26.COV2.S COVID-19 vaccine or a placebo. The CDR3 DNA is TGTGCCAGCAGTATTGGAGGAAACTATGGCTACACCTTC. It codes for CASSIGGNYGYTF.